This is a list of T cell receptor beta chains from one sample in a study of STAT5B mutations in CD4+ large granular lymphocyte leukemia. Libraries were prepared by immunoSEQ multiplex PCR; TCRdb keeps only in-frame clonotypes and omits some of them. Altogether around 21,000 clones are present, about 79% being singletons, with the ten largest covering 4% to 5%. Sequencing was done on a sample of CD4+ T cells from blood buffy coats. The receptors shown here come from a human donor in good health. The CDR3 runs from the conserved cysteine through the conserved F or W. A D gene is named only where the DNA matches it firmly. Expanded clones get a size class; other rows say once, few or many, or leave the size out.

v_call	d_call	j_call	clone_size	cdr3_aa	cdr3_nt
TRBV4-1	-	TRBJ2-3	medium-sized	CASSQDGRIADTQYF	TGCGCCAGCAGCCAAGACGGGCGGATAGCAGATACGCAGTATTTT
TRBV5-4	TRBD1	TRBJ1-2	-	CASSLVGQGGYGYTF	TGTGCCAGCAGCTTGGTGGGACAGGGAGGCTATGGCTACACCTTC
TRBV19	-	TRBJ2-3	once	CASSVDMYTDTQYF	TGTGCCAGTAGTGTTGACATGTACACAGATACGCAGTATTTT
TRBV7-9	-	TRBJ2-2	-	CASSRRRDTGELFF	TGTGCCAGCAGTCGAAGACGGGACACCGGGGAGCTGTTTTTT
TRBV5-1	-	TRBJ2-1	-	CASMGQAPYNEQFF	TGCGCCAGCATGGGCCAGGCCCCCTACAATGAGCAGTTCTTC
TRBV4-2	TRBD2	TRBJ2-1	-	CASSQARGGGRGHEQFF	TGTGCCAGCAGCCAAGCCCGGGGGGGCGGGAGGGGGCATGAGCAGTTCTTC
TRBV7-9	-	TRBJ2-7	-	CASSLEGVRPVGEQYF	TGTGCCAGCAGCTTAGAGGGGGTAAGACCTGTTGGCGAGCAGTACTTC
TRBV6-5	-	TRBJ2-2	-	CASIGASTGELFF	TGTGCCAGCATTGGGGCGAGCACCGGGGAGCTGTTTTTT
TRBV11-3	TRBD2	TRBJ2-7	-	CASSFVSGSSYEQYF	TGTGCCAGCAGCTTCGTCAGCGGGAGTAGCTACGAGCAGTACTTC
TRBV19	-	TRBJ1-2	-	CASSIVFSGSYGYTF	TGTGCCAGTAGTATCGTATTCTCGGGGAGCTATGGCTACACCTTC
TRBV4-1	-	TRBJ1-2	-	CASSQDRAMGYYGYTF	TGCGCCAGCAGCCAAGATCGGGCTATGGGATACTATGGCTACACCTTC
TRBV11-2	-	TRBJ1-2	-	CASSLVQPGYGYTF	TGTGCCAGCAGCTTAGTCCAGCCAGGTTATGGCTACACCTTC
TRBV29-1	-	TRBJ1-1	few	CSVHLSANTEAFF	TGCAGCGTACACCTCTCGGCGAACACTGAAGCTTTCTTT
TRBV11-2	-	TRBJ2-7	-	CASYQDSLSYEQYF	TGTGCCAGTTACCAGGACTCCCTCTCCTACGAGCAGTACTTC
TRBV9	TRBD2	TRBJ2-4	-	CASSVEGLAGNRAKNIQYF	TGTGCCAGCAGCGTAGAGGGACTAGCGGGCAACAGAGCCAAAAACATTCAGTACTTC
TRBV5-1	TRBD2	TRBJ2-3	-	CASSDGSSGADTQYF	TGCGCCAGCAGCGACGGCTCTAGCGGGGCGGATACGCAGTATTTT
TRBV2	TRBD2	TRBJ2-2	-	CASRLGGDTGELFF	TGTGCCAGCCGGCTCGGGGGGGACACCGGGGAGCTGTTTTTT
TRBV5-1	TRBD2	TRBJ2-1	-	CASSLGVGGSGNEQFF	TGCGCCAGCAGCCTTGGAGTAGGCGGGAGTGGGAATGAGCAGTTCTTC